A single sample gave rise to the 30 T cell receptor beta chains below, sequenced in a study of T cells after yellow fever vaccination. Each CDR3 protein gets one entry after TCRdb re-called the 5' RACE reads with MiXCR. In the table there are some 320,000 distinct CDR3 sequences, approximately 4% of which are singletons. The sequencing used PBMCs, collected 15 days after the yellow fever booster vaccination. These TCRs come from a man aged 18-30 years who received the YFV17D yellow fever vaccine.

Ten or more counts support this clonotype. The rearrangement joins TRBV5-1 to TRBJ1-4; possible D gene TRBD1, 6 bases. Germline V gives CDR1 SGHRS, CDR2 YFSETQ. The V gene lost 0 bases and the J gene lost 8 bases, with 17 bases spanning the gap. The CDR3 sequence is 16 residues long. The chain's CDR3 is CASSLANGGQDEKLFF. The CDR3 nucleotides read TGCGCCAGCAGCTTGGCCAACGGGGGGCAGGACGAAAAACTGTTTTTT.

In its sample, this clonotype was seen many times. CDR3 sequence: CASSFPGRGFNSPLHF. The CDR3 DNA sequence: TGTGCCAGCAGCTTTCCCGGCAGGGGGTTCAATTCACCCCTCCACTTT. The chain links TRBV7-2 to TRBJ1-6; 7 nucleotides match TRBD1. This CDR3 contains 16 residues. With 3 bases clipped from V and 7 bases from J, the junction kept 9 bases outside the gene matches. In germline, CDR1 is SGHTA, CDR2 FQGNSA.

This clonotype was counted between two and nine times. The chain couples TRBV18 to TRBJ1-6; D is possibly TRBD1 (6 bases). The CDR3 is 15 amino acids. Germline CDR1 reads KGHSH; CDR2 reads LQKENI. V lost 6 bases, J lost 8 bases, and 17 bases lay in between. The CDR3 reads CASSPGGGVDSPLHF. CDR3 nucleotide sequence: TGTGCCAGCTCGCCCGGGGGGGGCGTGGATTCACCCCTCCACTTT.

V and J are TRBV7-9 and TRBJ1-1; no firm D call. Germline V lookup: CDR1 SEHNR, CDR2 FQNEAQ (reference sequence). The V gene lost 1 base and the J gene lost 3 bases, with 6 bases spanning the gap. The CDR3 is made up of 13 amino acids. CDR3 in amino acids: CASSLVADTEAFF. CDR3 sequence (DNA): TGTGCCAGCAGCTTAGTCGCGGACACTGAAGCTTTCTTT.

At least ten counts were recorded for this clonotype. The rearrangement uses TRBV12-3 or TRBV12-4 and TRBJ2-5, with D tentatively TRBD2 (6 bases). Trimming cost V 8 bases and J 2 bases, with 15 bases left between them. This CDR3 region has 14 residues. The CDR3 sequence: CASAATREQETQYF. The CDR3 region has the DNA TGTGCCAGCGCTGCTACCCGGGAGCAAGAGACCCAGTACTTC.

The sample holds many counts of this clonotype. The chain uses TRBV7-2 and TRBJ2-5, with D perhaps given as TRBD1 or TRBD2 (5 bases each). The CDR3 consists of 15 residues. V gave up 1 base and J gave up 0 bases, with 9 bases separating them. Germline loops: CDR1 SGHTA, CDR2 FQGNSA. The CDR3 DNA sequence: TGTGCCAGCAGCTTAGAGTGGGGGTACCAAGAGACCCAGTACTTC. Protein sequence: CASSLEWGYQETQYF.

This clonotype was detected ten times or more. The V and J genes are TRBV6-2 or TRBV6-3 and TRBJ2-7; a possible D gene is TRBD2 (6 bases). The V and J ends lost 5 bases and 5 bases respectively, with 7 bases between them. The length of the CDR3 is 11 residues. Germline CDR1 and CDR2: MNHEY and SVGEGT. CDR3 protein: CASSAGNEQYV. CDR3 DNA sequence: TGTGCCAGCAGTGCGGGGAACGAGCAGTACGTC.

This clonotype was picked up a small number of times. The chain couples TRBV6-2 or TRBV6-3 to TRBJ1-5; D gene uncertain. The ends were cut back, 4 bases at V and 5 bases at J, with 15 bases in the middle. CDR3 size: 15 residues. The germline gives CDR1 MNHEY, CDR2 SVGEGT. CDR3 protein: CASSSEGLIDQPQHF. The CDR3 nucleotides read TGTGCCAGCAGTTCCGAGGGCCTTATTGATCAGCCCCAGCATTTT.

This clonotype was picked up a small number of times. This chain links TRBV5-6 with TRBJ2-2; D may be TRBD1 (6 bases). The length of the CDR3 is 16 residues. Looked up from germline, CDR1 is SGHDT and CDR2 is YYEEEE. Trimming left V 4 bases short and J 8 bases short, with 21 bases between. The CDR3 DNA reads TGTGCCAGCAGCCCAGTTAACAGGGCCCGAAGGGGGGAGCTGTTTTTT. Translating it yields CASSPVNRARRGELFF.

This clonotype was counted only a few times. The chain uses TRBV10-3 and TRBJ1-3; no clear D gene. Germline V gene sequence: CDR1 ENHRY, CDR2 SYGVKD. The CDR3 length is 16 residues. The V end lost 2 bases, the J end lost 0 bases, and 11 bases lay between the germline ends. For the CDR3, the DNA is TGTGCCATCAGTGAGCCCAGCCGCCTCTCTGGAAACACCATATATTTT. Translated: CAISEPSRLSGNTIYF.

The V call is TRBV6-6, the J call TRBJ2-3; D assignment may be TRBD1 or TRBD2 (6 bases each). The CDR3 has 14 residues. From germline, CDR1 is MNHNY and CDR2 SVGAGI (reference sequence). Trimming stripped 4 bases from V and 4 bases from J, with 12 bases between. CDR3 in DNA: TGTGCCAGCAGTTTTAGGGGGGCACCAGATACGCAGTATTTT. Translated, it gives CASSFRGAPDTQYF.

This clonotype turned up a few times. The chain joins TRBV4-1 to TRBJ2-3, with a weak D call TRBD1 (6 bases). This CDR3 region has 15 residues. The ends were cut back, 4 bases at V and 3 bases at J, with 14 bases in the middle. From germline, CDR1 is MGHRA and CDR2 YSYEKL. In nucleotides, the CDR3 is TGCGCCAGCAGCCCAAACAGGGTCGGAACAGATACGCAGTATTTT. This gives the protein CASSPNRVGTDTQYF.

This sequence joins TRBV11-2 and TRBJ1-2, with 8 bases fitting TRBD1. CDR1 and CDR2 (germline): SGHAT, FQNNGV. The J segment lost 2 bases and the V segment lost 1 base, leaving 3 bases of the junction unmatched. This CDR3 spans 15 amino acids. The CDR3 loop is CASSLVDRANYGYTF. In DNA form, the CDR3 reads TGTGCCAGCAGCTTAGTGGACAGGGCCAACTATGGCTACACCTTC. The whole variable domain, filled in from reference TRBV11-2 and TRBJ1-2, reads EAGVAQSPRYKIIEKRQSVAFWCNPISGHATLYWYQQILGQGPKLLIQFQNNGVVDDSQLPKDRFSAERLKGVDSTLKIQPAKLEDSAVYLCASSLVDRANYGYTFGSGTRLTVV.

The chain joins TRBV18 to TRBJ2-3; D remains unclear. CDR1 KGHSH and CDR2 LQKENI come from the germline V gene. The CDR3 extends over 15 amino acids. Trimming left V 3 bases short and J 1 base short, with 11 bases between. The CDR3 loop is CASSPSDPGTDTQYF. The CDR3 nucleotides read TGTGCCAGCTCACCCAGCGATCCGGGCACAGATACGCAGTATTTT.

Many counts were recorded for this clonotype. This rearrangement joins TRBV12-3 or TRBV12-4 to TRBJ2-2; D gene ambiguous. The CDR3 is made up of 13 amino acids. V was pared by 6 bases and J by 2 bases, with 7 bases between. This CDR3 is CASSTDNTGELFF. The CDR3 bases are TGTGCCAGCAGCACGGATAACACCGGGGAGCTGTTTTTT.

V usage is TRBV5-4 and J usage is TRBJ1-6; maybe TRBD1 (6 bases). The length of the CDR3 is 16 residues. Germline V lookup: CDR1 SGHNT, CDR2 YYREEE (reference sequence). Between the trimmed V and J ends, which lost 0 bases and 9 bases, there was a span of 16 bases. The CDR3 DNA reads TGTGCCAGCAGCTTGGCGCAGGGGATCCAAAGTTCACCCCTCCACTTT. Its translation: CASSLAQGIQSSPLHF.

The genes are TRBV5-1 and TRBJ1-1; a weak D match, TRBD1 (6 bases). The CDR3 runs 15 residues. V shed 0 bases and J shed 9 bases, with 18 bases lying between them. CDR1 is SGHRS, CDR2 YFSETQ, per germline. CDR3 DNA: TGCGCCAGCAGCTTGGCCGGAGGGGGGTCCCCCCAAGCTTTCTTT. This codes for CASSLAGGGSPQAFF.

This clonotype was found many times. The chain combines TRBV7-2 with TRBJ1-5; D is unclear. V lost 5 bases, J lost 2 bases, and 13 bases lay in between. The germline gives CDR1 SGHTA, CDR2 FQGNSA. The CDR3 is made up of 15 amino acids. CDR3 residues: CASSRTPRGNQPQHF. The CDR3 region has the DNA TGTGCCAGCAGCCGAACACCCCGGGGCAATCAGCCCCAGCATTTT.

This clonotype was seen more than once but under ten times. The chain recombines TRBV20-1 with TRBJ2-5; 8 nucleotides agree with TRBD1. With 5 bases clipped from V and 4 bases from J, the junction kept 12 bases outside the gene matches. The CDR3 is made up of 15 amino acids. Germline CDR1 and CDR2: DFQATT and SNEGSKA (reference sequence). The CDR3 DNA follows: TGCAGTGCTTGGCAGGGGGCATTAGTCGGAGAGACCCAGTACTTC. Protein product: CSAWQGALVGETQYF.

This clonotype was observed a few times. V and J are TRBV7-2 and TRBJ2-5; no firm D call. Per the germline V gene, CDR1 is SGHTA and CDR2 is FQGNSA. CDR3 length: 13 residues. V dropped 5 bases and J dropped 2 bases, with 9 bases sitting between them. The CDR3 nucleotides read TGTGCCAGCAGCACCCTAATTCAAGAGACCCAGTACTTC. This encodes CASSTLIQETQYF.

In this sample, this clonotype turned up many times. The chain's CDR3 is CASSYSRGGDTEAFF. The CDR3, as DNA: TGTGCCAGCAGTTACTCGAGAGGGGGGGACACTGAAGCTTTCTTT. This chain connects TRBV6-6 to TRBJ1-1, with a tentative D call TRBD1 (6 bases). The CDR3 covers 15 residues. Trimming pared 0 bases from V and 3 bases from J, leaving 11 bases between. Germline V gene lookup returns CDR1 MNHNY and CDR2 SVGAGI (reference sequence).

This clonotype was counted ten times or more. The chain combines TRBV11-2 with TRBJ2-1; TRBD2 matches 7 bases. CDR3 size: 15 residues. The germline V gene encodes CDR1 SGHAT and CDR2 FQNNGV. After removal of 2 bases from V and 9 bases from J, the junction contained 10 bases not matched to a gene. The CDR3: CASSLLGLVGTEQFF. For the CDR3, the DNA is TGTGCCAGCAGCTTACTTGGACTAGTCGGTACTGAGCAGTTCTTC.

This clonotype was observed a handful of times. The chain uses TRBV7-8 and TRBJ2-1, with D perhaps matching TRBD1 or TRBD2 (5 bases each). Germline V CDR1 and CDR2: SGHVS, FQNEAQ. Trimming took 4 bases from V and 2 from J, leaving 15 bases between them. This CDR3 contains 16 residues. The chain's CDR3 is CASSSARLGAYNEQFF. The CDR3 DNA is TGTGCCAGCAGCTCAGCCAGGTTGGGGGCCTACAATGAGCAGTTCTTC.

There are many counts of this clonotype. This chain uses TRBV6-2 or TRBV6-3 with TRBJ2-7, with 11 bases lining up with TRBD2. Germline V gene lookup returns CDR1 MNHEY and CDR2 SVGEGT. This CDR3 has 15 residues. V dropped 6 bases and J dropped 1; count of bases not matched to a gene: 5. The CDR3 spells CASSGSSGGSYEQYF. CDR3 bases: TGTGCCAGCAGCGGATCTAGCGGGGGGTCCTACGAGCAGTACTTC.

This clonotype was observed a few times. J is TRBJ1-2 and V is TRBV7-2, with D possibly matching TRBD1 (6 bases). Germline CDR1 and CDR2: SGHTA and FQGNSA. V lost 4 bases to trimming and J lost 4 bases, with 13 bases between them. CDR3 size: 14 residues. CDR3 protein: CASSSPGQFYGYTF. The CDR3 bases are TGTGCCAGCAGCTCCCCAGGACAGTTCTATGGCTACACCTTC. The complete variable domain, with remaining parts taken from reference TRBV7-2 and TRBJ1-2, reads GAGVSQSPSNKVTEKGKDVELRCDPISGHTALYWYRQSLGQGLEFLIYFQGNSAPDKSGLPSDRFSAERTGGSVSTLTIQRTQQEDSAVYLCASSSPGQFYGYTFGSGTRLTVV.

This clonotype was recorded many times. V gene TRBV28 combines with J gene TRBJ2-7, with 7 bases identical to TRBD1. With V trimmed by 4 bases and J by 4 bases, 1 base remained unmatched. This CDR3 region has 12 residues. CDR1 is MDHEN, CDR2 SYDVKM, per germline. The CDR3: CASSSDRYEQYV. The CDR3 DNA sequence: TGTGCCAGCAGTTCGGACAGGTACGAGCAGTACGTC.

This clonotype showed up many times. J is TRBJ1-1 and V is TRBV5-1, with 7 bases that match TRBD1. The CDR3 has 16 amino acids. J gave up 0 bases and V 4 bases, and 9 bases lay outside the gene matches. In germline, CDR1 is SGHRS, CDR2 YFSETQ. The CDR3 here is CASSLSGTAMNTEAFF. Written as DNA, the CDR3 is TGCGCCAGCAGCCTCTCCGGGACAGCTATGAACACTGAAGCTTTCTTT. The complete variable domain, with remaining parts taken from reference TRBV5-1 and TRBJ1-1, reads KAGVTQTPRYLIKTRGQQVTLSCSPISGHRSVSWYQQTPGQGLQFLFEYFSETQRNKGNFPGRFSGRQFSNSRSEMNVSTLELGDSALYLCASSLSGTAMNTEAFFGQGTRLTVV.

This clonotype was counted at least ten times. This chain joins TRBV18 and TRBJ1-2; 9 nucleotides agree with TRBD1. The CDR3 has 15 residues. Trimming removed 3 bases from V and 4 bases from J; junction bases left unmatched: 6. The germline CDR1 and CDR2 sequences are KGHSH and LQKENI. CDR3 sequence (DNA): TGTGCCAGCTCACCCAGGACAGGGGACGGCTATGGCTACACCTTC. Protein product: CASSPRTGDGYGYTF.

This clonotype was seen many times. The chain employs TRBV27 and TRBJ2-5, with D possibly being TRBD2 (6 bases). Germline V gene lookup returns CDR1 MNHEY and CDR2 SMNVEV (reference sequence). V was shortened by 5 bases and J by 1 base, with 20 bases between the two germline ends. The CDR3 covers 17 residues. This chain's CDR3 is CASSPTPGGRGQETQYF. In nucleotides, the CDR3 is TGTGCCAGCAGTCCCACTCCCGGGGGTAGGGGCCAAGAGACCCAGTACTTC.

This clonotype has a count of ten or more. The chain couples TRBV4-3 to TRBJ1-2; D is uncertain. Trimming removed 0 bases from V and 1 base from J, with 9 bases in between. This CDR3 comprises 15 residues. The V gene's germline CDR1 is LGHNA and CDR2 YSLEER. Here the CDR3 DNA reads TGCGCCAGCAGCCAAGAGCCAGTGCTTAACTATGGCTACACCTTC. This codes for CASSQEPVLNYGYTF.